This paragraph covers one T cell receptor (beta chain) sequence. What it binds is not known. 13 Jbeta primers and 60 Vbeta primers were used for the PCR. As handled by the study authors: Among the unique TCR beta chains that a later analysis counted, 80 million to 100 million in all, 10 million to 11 million were shared. The method was immunoSEQ multiplex PCR; TCRdb's version includes in-frame clones alone and lacks a portion of them. Clonal size and the V and J genes are those of that table, whereas D and trimming came from the DNA. The sample has 110,000 or so clones; about 72% are singletons. This sample was included in a study of cytomegalovirus exposure and HLA in healthy donors. General study points: The listing of roughly 160 TCR beta chains classed them as cytomegalovirus-associated. A few chains tied to CMV proved CMV antigen-specific in vitro.

Germline CDR1 PRHDT, CDR2 FYEKMQ (reference sequence). CDR3 length: 14 amino acids. Trimming took 6 bases from V and 7 from J; bases not matched to a gene: 7. Sequences were obtained from PBMCs. The receptor's source is a man over 45 in good health and CMV-seropositive. The chain recombines TRBV13 with TRBJ1-2; 11 bases are shared with TRBD1. The CDR3 nucleotides are TGTGCCAGCAGGAGGACAGGGGGCTTCTCTGGCTACACCTTC. Its translation is CASRRTGGFSGYTF.